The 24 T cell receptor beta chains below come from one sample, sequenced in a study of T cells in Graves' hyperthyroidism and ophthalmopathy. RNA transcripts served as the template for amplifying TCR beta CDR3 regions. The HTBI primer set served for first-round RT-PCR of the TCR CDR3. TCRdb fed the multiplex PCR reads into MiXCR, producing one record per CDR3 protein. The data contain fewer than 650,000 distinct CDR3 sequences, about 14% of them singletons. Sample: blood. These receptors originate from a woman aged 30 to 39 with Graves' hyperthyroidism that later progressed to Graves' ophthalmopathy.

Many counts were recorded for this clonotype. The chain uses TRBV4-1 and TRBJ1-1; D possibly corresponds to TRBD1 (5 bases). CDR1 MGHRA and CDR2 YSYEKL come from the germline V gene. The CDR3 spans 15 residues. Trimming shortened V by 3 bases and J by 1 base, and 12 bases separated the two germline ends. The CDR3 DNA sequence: TGCGCCAGCAGCCAGGGGGGTAGGAAGAACACTGAAGCTTTCTTT. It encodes CASSQGGRKNTEAFF.

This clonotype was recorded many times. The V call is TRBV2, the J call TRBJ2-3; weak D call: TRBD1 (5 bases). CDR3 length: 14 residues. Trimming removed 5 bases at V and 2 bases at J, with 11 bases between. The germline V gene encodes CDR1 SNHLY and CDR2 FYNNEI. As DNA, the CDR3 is TGTGCCAGCAGTCGACAGAGCTCCACAGATACGCAGTATTTT. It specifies CASSRQSSTDTQYF.

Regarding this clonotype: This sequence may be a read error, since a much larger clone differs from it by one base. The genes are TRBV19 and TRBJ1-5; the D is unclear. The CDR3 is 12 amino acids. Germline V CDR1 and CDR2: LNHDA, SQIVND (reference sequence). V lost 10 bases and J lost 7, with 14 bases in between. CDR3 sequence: CATESGRQPQHF. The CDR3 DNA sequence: TGTGCCACTGAAAGTGGTAGGCAGCCCCAGCATTTT. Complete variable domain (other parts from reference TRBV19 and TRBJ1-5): DGGITQSPKYLFRKEGQNVTLSCEQNLNHDAMYWYRQDPGQGLRLIYYSQIVNDFQKGDIAEGYSVSREKKESFPLTVTSAQKNPTAFYLCATESGRQPQHFGDGTRLSIL.

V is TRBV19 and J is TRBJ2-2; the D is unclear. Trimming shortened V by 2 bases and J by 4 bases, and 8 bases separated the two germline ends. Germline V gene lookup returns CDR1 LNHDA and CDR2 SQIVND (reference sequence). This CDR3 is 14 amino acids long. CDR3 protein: CASSILGTTGELFF. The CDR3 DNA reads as TGTGCCAGTAGTATATTAGGCACCACCGGGGAGCTGTTTTTT.

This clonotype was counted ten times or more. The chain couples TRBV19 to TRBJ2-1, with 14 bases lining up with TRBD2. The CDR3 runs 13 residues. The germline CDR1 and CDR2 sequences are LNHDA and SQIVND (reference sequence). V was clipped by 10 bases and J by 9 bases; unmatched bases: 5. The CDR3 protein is CATRTSGRSEQFF. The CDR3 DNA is TGTGCCACCAGGACTAGCGGGAGGAGTGAGCAGTTCTTC.

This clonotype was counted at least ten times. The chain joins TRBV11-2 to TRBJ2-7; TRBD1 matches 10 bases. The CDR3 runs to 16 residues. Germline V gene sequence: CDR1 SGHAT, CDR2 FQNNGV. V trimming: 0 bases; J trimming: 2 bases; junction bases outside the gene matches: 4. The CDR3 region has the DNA TGTGCCAGCAGCTTAGATATGGGGACAGGGGCCTACGAGCAGTACTTC. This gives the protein CASSLDMGTGAYEQYF.

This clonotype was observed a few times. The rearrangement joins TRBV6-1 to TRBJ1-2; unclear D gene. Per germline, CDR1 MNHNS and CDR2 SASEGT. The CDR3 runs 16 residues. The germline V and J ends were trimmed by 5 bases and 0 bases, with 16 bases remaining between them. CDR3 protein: CASSPAHTPANYGYTF. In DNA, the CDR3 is TGTGCCAGCAGTCCCGCACATACCCCAGCTAACTATGGCTACACCTTC.

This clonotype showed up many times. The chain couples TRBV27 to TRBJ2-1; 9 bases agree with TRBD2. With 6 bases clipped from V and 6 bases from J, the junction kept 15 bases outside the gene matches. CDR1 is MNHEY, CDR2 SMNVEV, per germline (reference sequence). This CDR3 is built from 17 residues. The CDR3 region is CASSLRAGGSFGNEQFF. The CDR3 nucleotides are TGTGCCAGCAGCCTTAGAGCGGGAGGTTCTTTCGGCAATGAGCAGTTCTTC.

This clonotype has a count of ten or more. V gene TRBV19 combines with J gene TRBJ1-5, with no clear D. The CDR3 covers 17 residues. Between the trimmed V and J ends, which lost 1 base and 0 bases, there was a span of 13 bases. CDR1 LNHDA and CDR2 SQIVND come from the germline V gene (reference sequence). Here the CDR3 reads CASSIVPADYSNQPQHF. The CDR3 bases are TGTGCCAGTAGTATAGTCCCGGCAGACTATAGCAATCAGCCCCAGCATTTT.

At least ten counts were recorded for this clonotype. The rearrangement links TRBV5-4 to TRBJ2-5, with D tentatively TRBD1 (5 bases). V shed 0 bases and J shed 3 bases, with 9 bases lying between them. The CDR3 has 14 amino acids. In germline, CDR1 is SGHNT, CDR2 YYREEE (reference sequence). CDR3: CASSLGRAEETQYF. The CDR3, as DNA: TGTGCCAGCAGCTTGGGCAGGGCGGAAGAGACCCAGTACTTC.

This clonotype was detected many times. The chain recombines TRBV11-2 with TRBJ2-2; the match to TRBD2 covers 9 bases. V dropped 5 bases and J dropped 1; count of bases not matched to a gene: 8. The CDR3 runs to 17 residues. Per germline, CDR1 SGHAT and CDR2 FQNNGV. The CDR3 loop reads CASSPLASGMNTGELFF. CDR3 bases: TGTGCCAGCAGCCCGCTGGCTAGCGGGATGAACACCGGGGAGCTGTTTTTT.

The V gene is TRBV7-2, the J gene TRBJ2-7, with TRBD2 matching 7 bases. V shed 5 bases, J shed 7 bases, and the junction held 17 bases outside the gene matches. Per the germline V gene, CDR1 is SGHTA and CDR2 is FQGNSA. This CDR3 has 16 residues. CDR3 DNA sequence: TGTGCCAGCAGCCAAGAAGCGGGGTCCAAGGGCAATGAGCAGTACTTC. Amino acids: CASSQEAGSKGNEQYF. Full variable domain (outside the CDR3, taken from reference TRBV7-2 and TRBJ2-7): GAGVSQSPSNKVTEKGKDVELRCDPISGHTALYWYRQSLGQGLEFLIYFQGNSAPDKSGLPSDRFSAERTGGSVSTLTIQRTQQEDSAVYLCASSQEAGSKGNEQYFGPGTRLTVT.

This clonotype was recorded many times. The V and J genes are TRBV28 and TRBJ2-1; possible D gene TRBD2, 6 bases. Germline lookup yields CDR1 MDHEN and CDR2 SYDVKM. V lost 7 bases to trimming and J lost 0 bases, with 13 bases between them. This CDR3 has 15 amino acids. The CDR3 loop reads CASKPMGGSYNEQFF. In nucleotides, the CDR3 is TGTGCCAGCAAACCGATGGGGGGCTCCTACAATGAGCAGTTCTTC.

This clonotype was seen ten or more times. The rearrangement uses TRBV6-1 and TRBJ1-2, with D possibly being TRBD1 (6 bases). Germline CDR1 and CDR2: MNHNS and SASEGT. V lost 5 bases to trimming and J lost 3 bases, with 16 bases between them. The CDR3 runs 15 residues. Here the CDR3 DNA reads TGTGCCAGCAGTTACCTGGGGGACACTGACTATGGCTACACCTTC. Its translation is CASSYLGDTDYGYTF.

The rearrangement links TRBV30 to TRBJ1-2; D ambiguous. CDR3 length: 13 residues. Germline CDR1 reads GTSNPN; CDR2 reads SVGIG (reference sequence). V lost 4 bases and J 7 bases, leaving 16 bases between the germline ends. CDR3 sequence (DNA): TGTGCCTGGACCACGGATCCTTACGGTGGCTACACCTTC. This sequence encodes CAWTTDPYGGYTF.

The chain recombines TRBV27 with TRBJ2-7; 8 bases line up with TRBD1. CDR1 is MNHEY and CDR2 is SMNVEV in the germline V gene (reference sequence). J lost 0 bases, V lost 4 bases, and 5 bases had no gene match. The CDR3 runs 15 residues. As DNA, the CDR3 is TGTGCCAGCAGTTCCCCACAGGGGGACTCCTACGAGCAGTACTTC. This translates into CASSSPQGDSYEQYF.

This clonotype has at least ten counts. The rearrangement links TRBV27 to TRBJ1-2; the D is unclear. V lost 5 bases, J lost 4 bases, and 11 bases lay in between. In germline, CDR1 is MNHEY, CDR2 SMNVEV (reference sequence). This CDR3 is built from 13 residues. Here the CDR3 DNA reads TGTGCCAGCAGTCCCGCCGGTTTCTATGGCTACACCTTC. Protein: CASSPAGFYGYTF.

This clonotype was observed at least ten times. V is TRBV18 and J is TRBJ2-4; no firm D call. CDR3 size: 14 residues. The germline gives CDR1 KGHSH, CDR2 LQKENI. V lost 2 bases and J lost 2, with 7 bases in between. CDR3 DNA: TGTGCCAGCTCACCAGAAGCGTCCAAAAACATTCAGTACTTC. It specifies CASSPEASKNIQYF.

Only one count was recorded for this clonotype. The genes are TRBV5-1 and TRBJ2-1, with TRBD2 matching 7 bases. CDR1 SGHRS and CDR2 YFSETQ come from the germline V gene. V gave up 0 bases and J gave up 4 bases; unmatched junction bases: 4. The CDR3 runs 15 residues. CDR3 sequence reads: CASSLARREYNEQFF. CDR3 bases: TGCGCCAGCAGCTTGGCCAGGCGGGAGTACAATGAGCAGTTCTTC.

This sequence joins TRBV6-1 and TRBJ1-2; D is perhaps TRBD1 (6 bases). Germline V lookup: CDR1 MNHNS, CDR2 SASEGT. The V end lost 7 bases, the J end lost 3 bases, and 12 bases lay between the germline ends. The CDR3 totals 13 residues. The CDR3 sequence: CASTSEGDYGYTF. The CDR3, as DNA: TGTGCCAGCACCTCAGAGGGGGACTATGGCTACACCTTC.

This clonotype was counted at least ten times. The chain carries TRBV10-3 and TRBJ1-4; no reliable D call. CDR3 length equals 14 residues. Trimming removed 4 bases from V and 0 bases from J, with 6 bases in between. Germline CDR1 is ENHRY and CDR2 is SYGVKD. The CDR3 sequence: CAISGAATNEKLFF. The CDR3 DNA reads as TGTGCCATCAGTGGGGCGGCAACTAATGAAAAACTGTTTTTT.

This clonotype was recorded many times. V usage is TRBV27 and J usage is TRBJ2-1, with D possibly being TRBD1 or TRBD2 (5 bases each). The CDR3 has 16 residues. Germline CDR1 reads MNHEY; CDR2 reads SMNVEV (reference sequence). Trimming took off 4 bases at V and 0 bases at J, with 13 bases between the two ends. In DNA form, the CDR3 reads TGTGCCAGCAGTTCGGGACCGACCAGCTCCTACAATGAGCAGTTCTTC. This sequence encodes CASSSGPTSSYNEQFF.

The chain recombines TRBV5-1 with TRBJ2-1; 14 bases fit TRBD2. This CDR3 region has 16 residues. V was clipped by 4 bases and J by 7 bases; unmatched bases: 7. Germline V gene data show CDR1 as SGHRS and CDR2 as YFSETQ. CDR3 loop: CASSSGTSGSRNEQFF. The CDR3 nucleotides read TGCGCCAGCAGCAGTGGGACTAGCGGGAGTAGGAATGAGCAGTTCTTC.

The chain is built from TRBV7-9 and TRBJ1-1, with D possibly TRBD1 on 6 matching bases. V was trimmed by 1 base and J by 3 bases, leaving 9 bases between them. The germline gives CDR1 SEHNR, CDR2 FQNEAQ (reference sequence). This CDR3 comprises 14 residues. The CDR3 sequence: CASSLEGGDTEAFF. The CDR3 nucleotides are TGTGCCAGCAGCTTAGAGGGGGGTGACACTGAAGCTTTCTTT.